The clone carrying this T cell receptor (beta chain) occurred many times. Its antigen remains unidentified. The data derive from a study of tumor-infiltrating lymphocytes in primary liver carcinoma. Study-level information: Tumor stage was T1-T3 N0M0, and tumor size was about 4 to 10 cm across.

TCR beta cDNA came from roughly 0.45 ug total RNA, primed with a constant-region primer. Slightly modified ARM-PCR, run as three nested multiplex PCR rounds, produced the TCR beta libraries. TRBV1-TRBV30 forward primers paired with a C-beta reverse primer were used in the first two PCR rounds, which ran about 11 cycles each. TCRdb reprocessed the multiplex PCR reads with MiXCR, giving one entry per CDR3 protein. The table lists around 330,000 distinct CDR3 sequences, approximately 58% of them singletons. This CDR3 comprises 13 residues. Between the trimmed V and J ends, which lost 5 bases and 4 bases, there was a span of 11 bases. CDR1 and CDR2 (germline): MGHRA, YSYEKL. Broader study findings: Tumors significantly exceeded blood in top-250-clone fraction (p = 0.039).

Blood RNA originated from unsorted whole blood, with germline DNA additionally extracted. The clonotype originates from a woman between 25 and 40 years old with primary liver carcinoma and hepatitis B virus infection. The sample comprised peripheral blood. The chain links TRBV4-1 to TRBJ1-2, with D perhaps TRBD1 (6 bases). The CDR3 sequence: CASSSTGFYGYTF. Written as DNA, the CDR3 is TGCGCCAGCAGCTCAACAGGGTTCTATGGCTACACCTTC.